This T cell receptor beta chain emerged from a study of cytomegalovirus exposure and HLA in healthy donors. Overall study findings and caveats: V- and J-gene trimming of TCR beta was linked (in a later analysis) to a missense DCLRE1C variant. A later analysis found TCR association rates differed by HLA locus, highest for DRB1 and lowest for HLA-C.

With regard to this clone: As yet, its antigen is unknown. In the same sample, other DNA sequences code for this CDR3.

This PCR relied on a set of 60 Vbeta primers and 13 Jbeta primers. Repertoires were generated with immunoSEQ multiplex PCR, while TCRdb's copy carries only in-frame clones and drops some. The table records about 200,000 clones, roughly 83% of them present only once. Germline-derived CDR1 and CDR2 are KGHSH and LQKENI. The J segment lost 5 bases and the V segment lost 1 base, leaving 1 base of the junction unmatched. The CDR3 spans 14 residues. What was sequenced was PBMCs. This TCR was recovered from a male donor in good health and CMV-seropositive. This chain links TRBV18 with TRBJ2-5; 10 bases map to TRBD2. CDR3 bases: TGTGCCAGCTCACCACAACTAGCGGGGGAGACCCAGTACTTC. It specifies CASSPQLAGETQYF.